These 28 T cell receptor beta chains were sequenced from one sample in a study of blood T cell repertoires in COVID-19. The table came from immunoSEQ multiplex PCR; TCRdb's copy has only in-frame clones and leaves some out. The sample holds about 310,000 clones, 70% to 90% seen once. The sequenced material came from PBMCs or T cells enriched from blood (not recorded which). These TCRs come from a man aged 25-45 years who had recovered from COVID-19.

This clone was recorded only once. This sequence joins TRBV27 and TRBJ1-6; the D is unclear. The V and J ends lost 5 bases and 8 bases respectively, with 10 bases between them. CDR1 and CDR2 (germline): MNHEY, SMNVEV (reference sequence). The CDR3 is made up of 13 amino acids. In DNA form, the CDR3 reads TGTGCCAGCAGTCCCTGGACTGATTCACCCCTCCACTTT. As protein: CASSPWTDSPLHF.

This chain joins TRBV7-9 and TRBJ1-2; D gene unclear. The CDR3 runs 16 residues. In germline, CDR1 is SEHNR, CDR2 FQNEAQ (reference sequence). Deletions cut 0 bases from V and 2 bases from J, with 13 bases between. The CDR3 DNA is TGTGCCAGCAGCTTAGCACTCGGGTCGGGGAACTATGGCTACACCTTC. Residues: CASSLALGSGNYGYTF.

The CDR3 protein is CASSLAGFQPQHF. The CDR3 DNA sequence: TGTGCCAGCAGTTTGGCGGGGTTTCAGCCCCAGCATTTT. The chain carries TRBV12-3 or TRBV12-4 and TRBJ1-5; D remains unclear. CDR3 length equals 13 residues. V was cut by 3 bases and J by 6 bases, with 9 bases left in between.

The CDR3 nucleotides read TGTGCCAGCAGCTTAGGAGGTCAGCCCCAGCATTTT. This sequence encodes CASSLGGQPQHF. The chain links TRBV11-2 to TRBJ1-5; no definite D call. From germline, CDR1 is SGHAT and CDR2 FQNNGV. V was pared by 1 base and J by 6 bases, with 4 bases between. This CDR3 has 12 residues. Together with reference TRBV11-2 and TRBJ1-5, the CDR3 gives the full variable domain: EAGVAQSPRYKIIEKRQSVAFWCNPISGHATLYWYQQILGQGPKLLIQFQNNGVVDDSQLPKDRFSAERLKGVDSTLKIQPAKLEDSAVYLCASSLGGQPQHFGDGTRLSIL.

This chain joins TRBV7-8 and TRBJ2-1; 15 bases are shared with TRBD2. Germline V gives CDR1 SGHVS, CDR2 FQNEAQ. V lost 0 bases and J lost 9; bases outside the gene matches: 12. The CDR3 length is 19 residues. The CDR3 DNA sequence: TGTGCCAGCAGCTTAGCCCGAGGGTATGGACTAGCGGGGGGGCCTGAGCAGTTCTTC. This translates into CASSLARGYGLAGGPEQFF.

The chain employs TRBV9 and TRBJ1-1; perhaps TRBD1 as D (6 bases). Germline CDR1 and CDR2: SGDLS and YYNGEE. The ends were cut back, 4 bases at V and 0 bases at J, with 10 bases in the middle. There are 14 residues in the CDR3. The CDR3 DNA reads TGTGCCAGCAGCCCGCGGACAGTGAACACTGAAGCTTTCTTT. This translates into CASSPRTVNTEAFF.

The chain employs TRBV24-1 and TRBJ2-2, with D possibly matching TRBD1 (5 bases). Trimming stripped 6 bases from V and 0 bases from J, with 13 bases between. Germline CDR1 reads KGHDR; CDR2 reads SFDVKD. CDR3 length: 16 residues. The CDR3 spells CATSTLWGSNTGELFF. As DNA, the CDR3 is TGTGCCACCAGTACCTTATGGGGCTCGAACACCGGGGAGCTGTTTTTT.

Turning to this clone: Germline is not matched at one junction end, which may reflect a read error. V gene TRBV2 combines with J gene TRBJ1-2; D might be TRBD1 (6 bases). This CDR3 has 15 residues. Germline-derived CDR1 and CDR2 are SNHLY and FYNNEI. In DNA form, the CDR3 reads TGTGCCAGCAGCGACTGGGGAACAAGGGACACCCTAAAGGTGTTC. Protein product: CASSDWGTRDTLKVF.

As DNA, the CDR3 is TGTGCCACCAGCGAGACAGGGGGCTTTGAGACCCAGTACTTC. Its protein is CATSETGGFETQYF. The V and J genes are TRBV24-1 and TRBJ2-5, with 10 bases lining up with TRBD1. CDR1 KGHDR and CDR2 SFDVKD come from the germline V gene. This CDR3 has 14 residues. The V gene end was trimmed by 7 bases and the J gene end by 5 bases; junction bases not matched to a gene: 6.

V is TRBV12-3 or TRBV12-4 and J is TRBJ2-5; 9 bases align to TRBD1. The CDR3 loop spans 12 amino acids. V was pared by 5 bases and J by 7 bases, with 2 bases of the junction left unmatched. CDR3 in DNA: TGTGCCAGCAGTGGGACAGGGTCGACCCAGTACTTC. This translates into CASSGTGSTQYF.

In regard to this clone: One junction end does not reproduce the germline sequence, and a read error may be involved. The chain uses TRBV5-4 and TRBJ1-3; 8 bases align to TRBD1. The CDR3 has 15 residues. Germline assignment: CDR1 SGHNT and CDR2 YYREEE (reference sequence). Here the CDR3 reads CASSGGTGQHPGSIF. The CDR3, as DNA: TGTGCCAGCAGCGGGGGGACAGGACAACATCCCGGCTCGATCTTT.

J is TRBJ2-7 and V is TRBV27, with D maybe TRBD2 (6 bases). The V end was cut by 0 bases, the J end by 2 bases, with 11 bases between. CDR1 is MNHEY and CDR2 is SMNVEV in the germline V gene (reference sequence). The CDR3 spans 15 residues. CDR3 loop: CASSLSPSAAYEQYF. The CDR3 nucleotides read TGTGCCAGCAGTTTATCGCCTAGCGCCGCCTACGAGCAGTACTTC.

The chain joins TRBV18 to TRBJ2-3; D is perhaps TRBD1 (5 bases). Trimming cost V 3 bases and J 4 bases, with 11 bases left between them. The germline gives CDR1 KGHSH, CDR2 LQKENI. The CDR3 is 14 residues long. The CDR3 nucleotides are TGTGCCAGCTCACCTAGTGGGGCCGCAGATACGCAGTATTTT. It specifies CASSPSGAADTQYF.

This clone has just a few counts. CDR3 coding DNA: TGTGCCAGCAGCATCTCTAGCGGGGGATCCACCGGGGAGCTGTTTTTT. Encoded protein: CASSISSGGSTGELFF. The chain recombines TRBV7-3 with TRBJ2-2; 10 bases match TRBD2. The CDR3 loop spans 16 amino acids. Germline V lookup: CDR1 SGHTA, CDR2 FQGTGA. Germline trimming cut 5 bases from V and 4 bases from J; bases unmatched to any gene: 7.

The V and J genes are TRBV6-1 and TRBJ1-2; 7 bases are a match to TRBD1. Germline values: CDR1 MNHNS, CDR2 SASEGT. The CDR3 runs to 14 residues. J gave up 3 bases and V 2 bases, and 3 bases lay outside the gene matches. The CDR3 DNA reads TGTGCCAGCAGTGAAACAGGGGAGTACTATGGCTACACCTTC. Amino acid sequence: CASSETGEYYGYTF.

This chain links TRBV5-1 with TRBJ2-2; the D is unclear. The germline V gene encodes CDR1 SGHRS and CDR2 YFSETQ. The ends were cut back, 5 bases at V and 0 bases at J, with 14 bases in the middle. This CDR3 comprises 16 residues. In DNA form, the CDR3 reads TGCGCCAGCAGGGAGACGGTAGCCGCGAACACCGGGGAGCTGTTTTTT. As protein: CASRETVAANTGELFF.

The chain has TRBV5-4 and TRBJ1-6; 9 bases fit TRBD1. Germline V CDR1 and CDR2: SGHNT, YYREEE (reference sequence). The CDR3 extends over 14 amino acids. V was clipped by 2 bases and J by 7 bases; unmatched bases: 1. The CDR3: CASSLQGANSPLHF. The CDR3 nucleotides are TGTGCCAGCAGCTTACAGGGGGCCAATTCACCCCTCCACTTT.

The rearrangement uses TRBV5-4 and TRBJ2-5; unclear D gene. V was clipped by 0 bases and J by 5 bases, with 2 bases between them. The CDR3 length is 11 residues. The germline gives CDR1 SGHNT, CDR2 YYREEE (reference sequence). CDR3 amino acids: CASSLAETQYF. DNA of the CDR3: TGTGCCAGCAGCTTGGCGGAGACCCAGTACTTC.

This clone was counted at least ten times. This chain's CDR3 is CASSFSGGGYTF. The CDR3 bases are TGTGCCAGCAGCTTTTCAGGAGGTGGCTACACCTTC. The chain uses TRBV7-9 and TRBJ1-2; D remains ambiguous. CDR1 SEHNR and CDR2 FQNEAQ come from the germline V gene (reference sequence). Trimming shortened V by 3 bases and J by 7 bases, and 9 bases separated the two germline ends. There are 12 residues in the CDR3. The variable domain in full, completed from reference TRBV7-9 and TRBJ1-2, reads DTGVSQNPRHKITKRGQNVTFRCDPISEHNRLYWYRQTLGQGPEFLTYFQNEAQLEKSRLLSDRFSAERPKGSFSTLEIQRTEQGDSAMYLCASSFSGGGYTFGSGTRLTVV.

This rearrangement joins TRBV24-1 to TRBJ1-2, with 9 bases matching TRBD1. The germline CDR1 and CDR2 sequences are KGHDR and SFDVKD. This CDR3 comprises 13 residues. V lost 7 bases, J lost 8 bases, and 7 bases stayed unmatched. CDR3: CATRATGGNGYTF. The DNA for the CDR3 is TGTGCCACCAGGGCTACAGGGGGCAACGGCTACACCTTC.

This clone occurred once. The V gene is TRBV19, the J gene TRBJ1-5; perhaps TRBD1 as D (5 bases). Germline CDR1 and CDR2: LNHDA and SQIVND (reference sequence). The V end was cut by 1 base, the J end by 3 bases, with 10 bases between. The length of the CDR3 is 15 residues. In nucleotides, the CDR3 is TGTGCCAGTAGTATAGGTGCAGGGCTCAATCAGCCCCAGCATTTT. Its translation is CASSIGAGLNQPQHF.

The chain recombines TRBV7-2 with TRBJ2-7, with TRBD1 identical over 8 bases. The CDR3 totals 15 residues. Germline CDR1 and CDR2: SGHTA and FQGNSA. With 1 base clipped from V and 4 bases from J, the junction kept 6 bases outside the gene matches. Here the CDR3 DNA reads TGTGCCAGCAGCTTAGGGGCAGGGGGCCTATACGAGCAGTACTTC. Amino acid sequence: CASSLGAGGLYEQYF.

This rearrangement joins TRBV19 to TRBJ1-2, with 8 bases identical to TRBD1. The CDR3 covers 11 residues. Per germline, CDR1 LNHDA and CDR2 SQIVND (reference sequence). The junction had 3 bases not matched to a gene; V was cut back by 9 bases and J by 6 bases. CDR3 amino acids: CASRQGNGYTF. CDR3 DNA sequence: TGTGCCAGCAGACAGGGGAATGGCTACACCTTC.

The chain couples TRBV11-2 to TRBJ2-7, with 9 bases that match TRBD2. The CDR3 covers 16 residues. The germline V gene encodes CDR1 SGHAT and CDR2 FQNNGV. The V gene end was trimmed by 0 bases and the J gene end by 3 bases; junction bases not matched to a gene: 6. The CDR3 sequence is CASSLDRVTSGYEQYF. The CDR3 DNA sequence: TGTGCCAGCAGCTTAGATCGTGTGACTAGCGGCTACGAGCAGTACTTC. Full variable domain (outside the CDR3, taken from reference TRBV11-2 and TRBJ2-7): EAGVAQSPRYKIIEKRQSVAFWCNPISGHATLYWYQQILGQGPKLLIQFQNNGVVDDSQLPKDRFSAERLKGVDSTLKIQPAKLEDSAVYLCASSLDRVTSGYEQYFGPGTRLTVT.

This chain links TRBV24-1 with TRBJ1-2; TRBD1 is a possible D gene (5 bases). The germline CDR1 and CDR2 sequences are KGHDR and SFDVKD. Trimming cost V 9 bases and J 6 bases, with 16 bases left between them. The length of the CDR3 is 13 residues. The CDR3 DNA reads TGTGCCACCTCGGGTGGGGCAGACGATGGCTACACCTTC. As protein: CATSGGADDGYTF.

This chain uses TRBV3-1 (or the pseudogene TRBV3-2) with TRBJ1-5; D perhaps matches TRBD1 (5 bases). The germline gives CDR1 LGHDT, CDR2 YNNKEL (reference sequence). The V end lost 1 base, the J end lost 5 bases, and 15 bases lay between the germline ends. There are 16 residues in the CDR3. The CDR3: CASSQVCRVCHQPQHF. The CDR3 nucleotides are TGTGCCAGCAGCCAAGTATGCAGGGTCTGCCATCAGCCCCAGCATTTT.

The chain combines TRBV10-3 with TRBJ2-4, with 7 bases identical to TRBD1. The CDR3 is 16 amino acids. The junction had 8 bases not matched to a gene; V was cut back by 3 bases and J by 3 bases. Germline lookup yields CDR1 ENHRY and CDR2 SYGVKD. CDR3 amino acids: CAISDTTGSGKNIQYF. As DNA, the CDR3 is TGTGCCATCAGTGATACGACAGGGAGTGGCAAAAACATTCAGTACTTC.

This chain joins TRBV29-1 and TRBJ1-5, with D tentatively TRBD1 (6 bases). The CDR3 is made up of 15 amino acids. CDR1 is SQVTM, CDR2 ANQGSEA, per germline. V was pared by 7 bases and J by 4 bases, with 20 bases between. The CDR3 DNA sequence: TGCAGCGCTACCGAGGGGGGGGGTCGTAATCAGCCCCAGCATTTT. It is translated as CSATEGGGRNQPQHF.